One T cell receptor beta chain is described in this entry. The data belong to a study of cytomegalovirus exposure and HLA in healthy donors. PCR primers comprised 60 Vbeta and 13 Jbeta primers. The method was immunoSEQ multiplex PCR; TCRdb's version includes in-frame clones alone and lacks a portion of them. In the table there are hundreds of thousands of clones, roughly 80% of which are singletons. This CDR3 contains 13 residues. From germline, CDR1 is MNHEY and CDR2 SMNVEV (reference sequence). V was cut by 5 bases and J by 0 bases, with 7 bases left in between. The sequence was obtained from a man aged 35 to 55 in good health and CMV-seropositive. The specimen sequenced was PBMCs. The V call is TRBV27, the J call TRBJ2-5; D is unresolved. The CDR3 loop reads CASSPLDQETQYF. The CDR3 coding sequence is TGTGCCAGCAGTCCACTGGACCAAGAGACCCAGTACTTC.